This TCR beta chain is from a study of T cell clonality in common variable immunodeficiency. Regarding the study as a whole: Reportedly, TCR beta sequences from common variable immunodeficiency showed fewer deletions and N-nucleotide insertions. Compared with healthy controls, CVID subjects showed increased TCRbeta clonality, mostly in about a third.

This clone was seen many times. Its antigen is currently unknown. The DNA ends 3 residues before the CDR3 does, and the rest of the CDR3 is filled in from the germline J gene. Patients and controls were mostly of Caucasian heritage. The protocol was immunoSEQ multiplex PCR, while the TCRdb copy is restricted to in-frame clones and leaves out a portion. Singletons are absent from the sample, which has 25,000 to 35,000 clones. CDR1 and CDR2 from the germline V gene are SNHLY and FYNNEI. The CDR3 spans 16 residues. J gave up 2 bases and V 5 bases, and 9 bases lay outside the gene matches. The genes are TRBV2 and TRBJ2-1; 7 bases line up with TRBD1. The sequencing sample was made of peripheral blood mononuclear cells. The clonotype originates from a person between 18 and 69 years old in good health. The DNA read from the CDR3 is TGTGCCAGCAGTAAAAGTCCGACAGGGACCTACAATGAG. Residues: CASSKSPTGTYNE. The whole CDR3 is CASSKSPTGTYNEQFF.